The 13 T cell receptor beta chains given below trace back to one sample, sequenced in a study of OX40 agonist ivuxolimab in advanced cancers. Receptor libraries were prepared by the immunoSEQ multiplex PCR assay. What TCRdb holds here is the immuneACCESS table cut down to in-frame rearrangements. Part of the clones is not present; checked against another copy, under half of the missing clones reflect an unresolved V gene, and the others are unexplained. The sample contains about 84,000 clones, roughly 80% of them found a single time. The ten largest clones represent around 2.9% of the sample. The material was CD4+ or CD8+ T cells sorted from blood, obtained in a trial of the OX40 agonist ivuxolimab. These TCRs come from an adult with an advanced solid tumor such as melanoma, head and neck, liver or kidney cancer.

The chain employs TRBV19 and TRBJ2-3, with D tentatively TRBD1 (7 bases). The length of the CDR3 is 14 residues. Germline CDR1 is LNHDA and CDR2 is SQIVND (reference sequence). The ends were cut back, 7 bases at V and 8 bases at J, with 19 bases in the middle. The CDR3 DNA reads as TGTGCCAGTAACGACGGTCAGGGGGGAAGTACGCAGTATTTT. This gives the protein CASNDGQGGSTQYF.

The chain carries TRBV12-5 and TRBJ2-5; TRBD2 is a possible D gene (6 bases). This CDR3 comprises 13 residues. CDR1 and CDR2 from the germline V gene are LGHNT and FRNRAP. V shed 2 bases and J shed 4 bases, with 8 bases lying between them. The CDR3 bases are TGTGCTAGTGGTTTGAGGGGAGGAGAGACCCAGTACTTC. Translating it yields CASGLRGGETQYF. Full variable domain (missing parts from reference TRBV12-5 and TRBJ2-5): DARVTQTPRHKVTEMGQEVTMRCQPILGHNTVFWYRQTMMQGLELLAYFRNRAPLDDSGMPKDRFSAEMPDATLATLKIQPSEPRDSAVYFCASGLRGGETQYFGPGTRLLVL.

This clone appeared a few times. V is TRBV7-3 and J is TRBJ2-7, with a tentative D call TRBD1 (6 bases). The V and J ends lost 4 bases and 0 bases respectively, with 16 bases between them. Per germline, CDR1 SGHTA and CDR2 FQGTGA. CDR3 length equals 16 residues. The CDR3 loop reads CASSSKDRPLSYEQYV. The DNA for the CDR3 is TGTGCCAGCAGCTCAAAGGACAGACCCCTCTCCTACGAGCAGTACGTC.

This rearrangement joins TRBV5-1 to TRBJ2-7; TRBD2 agrees at 8 bases. V shed 3 bases, J shed 2 bases, and the junction held 4 bases outside the gene matches. Per germline, CDR1 SGHRS and CDR2 YFSETQ. CDR3 length: 14 amino acids. CDR3 DNA sequence: TGCGCCAGCAGCTCGACGGGGGGGACCTACGAGCAGTACTTC. It codes for CASSSTGGTYEQYF.

This clone is a singleton in its sample. The CDR3 nucleotides are TGTGCCAGCTCAGGCGGTTCCTACGAGCAGTACTTC. It codes for CASSGGSYEQYF. The J gene is TRBJ2-7, the V gene TRBV18; D call uncertain. The CDR3 totals 12 residues. Germline CDR1 and CDR2: KGHSH and LQKENI. Deletions cut 5 bases from V and 1 base from J, with 6 bases between.

The V gene is TRBV18, the J gene TRBJ1-5; 9 bases fit TRBD1. Trimming took 4 bases from V and 2 from J; bases not matched to a gene: 6. This CDR3 is built from 16 residues. Germline V gene lookup returns CDR1 KGHSH and CDR2 LQKENI. The DNA for the CDR3 is TGTGCCAGCTCACTGGGGACAGGGATAGGCAATCAGCCCCAGCATTTT. It is translated as CASSLGTGIGNQPQHF. Full variable domain (rest looked up from reference TRBV18 and TRBJ1-5): NAGVMQNPRHLVRRRGQEARLRCSPMKGHSHVYWYRQLPEEGLKFMVYLQKENIIDESGMPKERFSAEFPKEGPSILRIQQVVRGDSAAYFCASSLGTGIGNQPQHFGDGTRLSIL.

The chain has TRBV5-8 and TRBJ1-1; D unclear. CDR3 size: 14 residues. The V gene lost 4 bases and the J gene lost 0 bases, with 10 bases spanning the gap. Looked up from germline, CDR1 is SGHTS and CDR2 is YDEGEE. The CDR3 bases are TGTGCCAGCAGCGTGACACCTATGAACACTGAAGCTTTCTTT. Protein: CASSVTPMNTEAFF.

The chain uses TRBV11-2 and TRBJ2-5; TRBD1 matches 8 bases. In germline, CDR1 is SGHAT, CDR2 FQNNGV. CDR3 length: 14 amino acids. Trimming at V came to 6 bases and at J to 3 bases, leaving 6 bases not matched to a gene. CDR3 sequence: CASRNDRGEETQYF. For the CDR3, the DNA is TGTGCCAGCAGAAACGACAGGGGAGAAGAGACCCAGTACTTC. Supplemented by reference TRBV11-2 and TRBJ2-5, the full variable domain reads EAGVAQSPRYKIIEKRQSVAFWCNPISGHATLYWYQQILGQGPKLLIQFQNNGVVDDSQLPKDRFSAERLKGVDSTLKIQPAKLEDSAVYLCASRNDRGEETQYFGPGTRLLVL.

The chain couples TRBV18 to TRBJ1-5, with D uncertain. The CDR3 runs 15 residues. Trimming took off 1 base at V and 3 bases at J, with 10 bases between the two ends. CDR1 is KGHSH and CDR2 is LQKENI in the germline V gene. The chain's CDR3 is CASSPREGNNQPQHF. For the CDR3, the DNA is TGTGCCAGCTCACCACGGGAAGGGAACAATCAGCCCCAGCATTTT.

The chain uses TRBV13 and TRBJ1-1; D unresolved. The V and J ends lost 6 bases and 4 bases respectively, with 15 bases between them. This CDR3 contains 14 residues. The germline CDR1 and CDR2 sequences are PRHDT and FYEKMQ (reference sequence). This CDR3 reads CASRERAGPTEAFF. The CDR3 coding sequence is TGTGCCAGCAGAGAAAGGGCAGGCCCCACTGAAGCTTTCTTT.

This chain links TRBV7-2 with TRBJ1-4; no definite D call. V was cut by 3 bases and J by 0 bases, with 5 bases left in between. Looked up from germline, CDR1 is SGHTA and CDR2 is FQGNSA. The CDR3 runs 14 residues. The CDR3 region is CASSFAATNEKLFF. The CDR3 DNA reads TGTGCCAGCAGCTTTGCAGCAACTAATGAAAAACTGTTTTTT.

The chain combines TRBV2 with TRBJ2-6; 7 nucleotides align to TRBD1. Germline lookup yields CDR1 SNHLY and CDR2 FYNNEI. The CDR3 loop spans 16 amino acids. Trimming at V came to 3 bases and at J to 0 bases, leaving 2 bases not matched to a gene. The CDR3 loop is CASSEGQRSGANVLTF. The CDR3 coding sequence is TGTGCCAGCAGTGAGGGACAGCGCTCTGGGGCCAACGTCCTGACTTTC.

The rearrangement links TRBV6-5 to TRBJ2-3; D gene unclear. The germline CDR1 and CDR2 sequences are MNHEY and SVGAGI. This CDR3 spans 11 amino acids. V was cut by 2 bases and J by 6 bases, with 3 bases left in between. CDR3 residues: CASSYEDTQYF. The CDR3 DNA is TGTGCCAGCAGTTACGAGGATACGCAGTATTTT.